Shown below are 31 T cell receptor beta chains from a single sample sequenced in a study of radiation and T cells in renal cell carcinoma. Repertoires were generated with immunoSEQ multiplex PCR, while TCRdb's copy carries only in-frame clones and drops some. The table records 100,000 to 150,000 clones, roughly 91% of them present only once. Time point of the sample: blood 2 weeks post-SBRT. Indicated treatment: 15 Gy SBRT to primary tumor, nephrectomy 4 weeks later. The sample in question was blood, obtained from a patient whose treatment included radiotherapy and nephrectomy. The receptor set was obtained from a woman in her 70s with renal cell carcinoma.

The CDR3 here is CASSFGTTYEQYF. The CDR3 DNA sequence: TGTGCCAGCAGCTTCGGGACAACCTACGAGCAGTACTTC. V and J are TRBV11-3 and TRBJ2-7; D perhaps matches TRBD1 (6 bases). Germline values: CDR1 SGHNT, CDR2 YENEEA. Trimming removed 3 bases at V and 2 bases at J, with 8 bases between. CDR3 length: 13 amino acids.

The chain employs TRBV15 and TRBJ2-2, with D unresolved. The CDR3 is made up of 13 amino acids. V was cut by 0 bases and J by 5 bases, with 4 bases left in between. CDR1 is LNHNV, CDR2 YYDKDF, per germline (reference sequence). The CDR3 sequence is CATSRERTGELFF. Written as DNA, the CDR3 is TGTGCCACCAGCAGAGAGCGGACCGGGGAGCTGTTTTTT.

The rearrangement links TRBV6-5 to TRBJ2-5; D is uncertain. The V gene's germline CDR1 is MNHEY and CDR2 SVGAGI. The V gene lost 8 bases and the J gene lost 2 bases, with 3 bases spanning the gap. This CDR3 is 10 amino acids long. The CDR3 reads CASGQETQYF. CDR3 in DNA: TGTGCCAGCGGACAAGAGACCCAGTACTTC.

The chain employs TRBV6-4 and TRBJ1-2; maybe TRBD1 (5 bases). Germline CDR1 MRHNA, CDR2 SNTAGT. The CDR3 has 13 residues. Trimming took 6 bases from V and 7 from J, leaving 15 bases between them. The DNA of the CDR3 is TGTGCCAGCAGCGAACAGTGGGGACGTGGCTACACCTTC. Translation: CASSEQWGRGYTF.

The CDR3 DNA reads TGTGCCAGCAGTGAAGGAAAATCGTCTGAAGCTTTCTTT. Protein: CASSEGKSSEAFF. The chain links TRBV6-1 to TRBJ1-1, with D unclear. The CDR3 totals 13 residues. V gave up 1 base and J gave up 6 bases, with 9 bases separating them. CDR1 and CDR2 (germline): MNHNS, SASEGT.

As DNA, the CDR3 is TGCAGCGTTGGACACTTGAACACTGAAGCTTTCTTT. Protein product: CSVGHLNTEAFF. The chain has TRBV29-1 and TRBJ1-1; no definite D call. The germline V and J ends were trimmed by 4 bases and 0 bases, with 6 bases remaining between them. CDR3 size: 12 residues. Germline CDR1 and CDR2: SQVTM and ANQGSEA.

The chain uses TRBV7-2 and TRBJ2-6; D possibly corresponds to TRBD1 (6 bases). V gave up 6 bases and J gave up 3 bases, with 18 bases separating them. Germline CDR1 SGHTA, CDR2 FQGNSA. CDR3 size: 17 residues. The CDR3 loop is CASRFGGSRGGANVLTF. The CDR3 DNA reads as TGTGCCAGCAGGTTTGGGGGCAGCCGAGGTGGGGCCAACGTCCTGACTTTC.

This clone has only a few counts. This sequence joins TRBV19 and TRBJ1-1; D is possibly TRBD1 (5 bases). CDR1 and CDR2 from the germline V gene are LNHDA and SQIVND (reference sequence). This CDR3 has 14 amino acids. The V end lost 5 bases, the J end lost 5 bases, and 15 bases lay between the germline ends. The CDR3, as DNA: TGTGCCAGTAGTGCCCAGGGAAGGAGGACTGAAGCTTTCTTT. Translated, it gives CASSAQGRRTEAFF.

The rearrangement links TRBV6-5 to TRBJ2-3, with D possibly being TRBD2 (6 bases). Germline loops: CDR1 MNHEY, CDR2 SVGAGI. The germline V and J ends were trimmed by 6 bases and 3 bases, with 16 bases remaining between them. This CDR3 is 15 amino acids long. The CDR3 sequence: CASSPGGIITDTQYF. The CDR3 DNA is TGTGCCAGCAGCCCGGGCGGGATCATTACAGATACGCAGTATTTT.

The chain recombines TRBV4-3 with TRBJ1-2; the match to TRBD1 covers 8 bases. J was trimmed by 7 bases and V by 3 bases; bases with no gene match: 13. CDR3 length: 16 amino acids. The V gene's germline CDR1 is LGHNA and CDR2 YSLEER. The CDR3 loop reads CASSQADRGLLSGYTF. The CDR3 DNA reads TGCGCCAGCAGCCAGGCCGACAGGGGACTTCTAAGTGGCTACACCTTC.

The chain joins TRBV6-5 to TRBJ2-7, with 11 bases matching TRBD2. Per the germline V gene, CDR1 is MNHEY and CDR2 is SVGAGI. The CDR3 sequence is 15 residues long. With V trimmed by 6 bases and J by 4 bases, 8 bases remained unmatched. CDR3 region: CASSPRLAGNYEQYF. In DNA, the CDR3 is TGTGCCAGCAGCCCTAGACTAGCGGGGAATTACGAGCAGTACTTC.

The V and J genes are TRBV11-2 and TRBJ1-1, with a tentative D call TRBD1 (6 bases). CDR3 length equals 14 residues. Looked up from germline, CDR1 is SGHAT and CDR2 is FQNNGV. The V gene lost 3 bases and the J gene lost 3 bases, with 11 bases spanning the gap. This CDR3 reads CASSFGQQHTEAFF. The CDR3 DNA follows: TGTGCCAGCAGCTTCGGACAGCAGCACACTGAAGCTTTCTTT. The variable domain in full, completed from reference TRBV11-2 and TRBJ1-1, reads EAGVAQSPRYKIIEKRQSVAFWCNPISGHATLYWYQQILGQGPKLLIQFQNNGVVDDSQLPKDRFSAERLKGVDSTLKIQPAKLEDSAVYLCASSFGQQHTEAFFGQGTRLTVV.

This chain uses TRBV28 with TRBJ1-1, with D possibly TRBD1 on 5 matching bases. The CDR3 spans 15 residues. The V end lost 4 bases, the J end lost 6 bases, and 18 bases lay between the germline ends. Germline V CDR1 and CDR2: MDHEN, SYDVKM. Here the CDR3 reads CASSSQFAGIAEAFF. The DNA for the CDR3 is TGTGCCAGCAGTTCTCAGTTCGCAGGGATCGCTGAAGCTTTCTTT.

The chain is built from TRBV4-2 and TRBJ1-3; 9 nucleotides line up with TRBD1. The CDR3 length is 15 residues. Trimming cost V 1 base and J 2 bases; bases outside gene matches: 0. Germline lookup yields CDR1 LGHNA and CDR2 YNFKEQ. This CDR3 is CASSQGTGAGNTIYF. In DNA, the CDR3 is TGTGCCAGCAGCCAAGGGACAGGGGCTGGAAACACCATATATTTT.

This CDR3 is CASGPGTGGDTQYF. CDR3 nucleotides: TGTGCCAGCGGCCCCGGCACAGGGGGGGATACGCAGTATTTT. J is TRBJ2-3 and V is TRBV6-1; 8 bases map to TRBD1. The CDR3 consists of 14 residues. Per germline, CDR1 MNHNS and CDR2 SASEGT. Trimming at V came to 8 bases and at J to 6 bases, leaving 10 bases not matched to a gene.

This rearrangement joins TRBV29-1 to TRBJ1-4, with 10 bases lining up with TRBD1. Unmatched junction bases numbered 6, after V lost 4 bases and J lost 10 bases. CDR1 and CDR2 from the germline V gene are SQVTM and ANQGSEA. This CDR3 is built from 13 residues. The CDR3 DNA follows: TGCAGCGTTGTAGGGACAGGGGCTGGAAAACTGTTTTTT. Amino acids: CSVVGTGAGKLFF.

The chain is built from TRBV12-5 and TRBJ1-2; D call uncertain. This CDR3 spans 13 amino acids. Trimming shortened V by 1 base and J by 3 bases, and 6 bases separated the two germline ends. The V gene's germline CDR1 is LGHNT and CDR2 FRNRAP. The CDR3 reads CASGLGPDYGYTF. DNA for the CDR3: TGTGCTAGTGGTTTGGGCCCGGACTATGGCTACACCTTC. Filled out from reference TRBV12-5 and TRBJ1-2, the complete variable domain reads DARVTQTPRHKVTEMGQEVTMRCQPILGHNTVFWYRQTMMQGLELLAYFRNRAPLDDSGMPKDRFSAEMPDATLATLKIQPSEPRDSAVYFCASGLGPDYGYTFGSGTRLTVV.

The rearrangement joins TRBV2 to TRBJ2-7, with a possible D match to TRBD1 (6 bases). V was trimmed by 2 bases and J by 3 bases, leaving 11 bases between them. The CDR3 covers 14 residues. Germline lookup yields CDR1 SNHLY and CDR2 FYNNEI. CDR3 region: CASSEWQGNYEQYF. Here the CDR3 DNA reads TGTGCCAGCAGTGAATGGCAGGGGAACTACGAGCAGTACTTC.

CDR3 in DNA: TGTGCCAGCAGGACAGGGGGCTACAATGAGCAGTTCTTC. Translated: CASRTGGYNEQFF. This chain uses TRBV27 with TRBJ2-1; TRBD1 matches 9 bases. Looked up from germline, CDR1 is MNHEY and CDR2 is SMNVEV (reference sequence). V lost 6 bases and J lost 3; bases outside the gene matches: 0. The CDR3 runs 13 residues.

This chain joins TRBV10-3 and TRBJ2-3, with TRBD2 matching 13 bases. Germline V lookup: CDR1 ENHRY, CDR2 SYGVKD. The J segment lost 5 bases and the V segment lost 2 bases, leaving 19 bases of the junction unmatched. The CDR3 has 21 amino acids. The CDR3 is CAISEGGQLGLAGADRDTQYF. In DNA, the CDR3 is TGTGCCATCAGTGAGGGGGGACAGTTAGGACTAGCGGGGGCCGATAGAGATACGCAGTATTTT.

This clone showed up just a few times. The chain is built from TRBV19 and TRBJ2-1, with D unresolved. The germline CDR1 and CDR2 sequences are LNHDA and SQIVND (reference sequence). The CDR3 runs to 12 residues. The V end was cut by 8 bases, the J end by 6 bases, with 11 bases between. Here the CDR3 DNA reads TGTGCCAGTCGATCGAGCAGCAATGAGCAGTTCTTC. Protein: CASRSSSNEQFF.

This clone came up once. V and J are TRBV30 and TRBJ1-1; D might be TRBD1 (6 bases). This CDR3 comprises 14 residues. With 4 bases removed from V and 7 bases from J, the gap between germline ends came to 19 bases. Germline CDR1 is GTSNPN and CDR2 is SVGIG (reference sequence). This chain's CDR3 is CAWTGGAIEGEAFF. The CDR3 coding sequence is TGTGCCTGGACGGGGGGGGCTATTGAGGGTGAAGCTTTCTTT.

This rearrangement joins TRBV18 to TRBJ2-5, with TRBD1 identical over 9 bases. Germline trimming cut 6 bases from V and 3 bases from J; bases unmatched to any gene: 8. CDR1 is KGHSH and CDR2 is LQKENI in the germline V gene. This CDR3 comprises 15 residues. The CDR3 spells CASSPTGTGKETQYF. DNA for the CDR3: TGTGCCAGCTCGCCGACCGGGACAGGGAAAGAGACCCAGTACTTC.

The chain joins TRBV7-9 to TRBJ1-6; 8 positions match TRBD1. CDR3 size: 15 residues. From germline, CDR1 is SEHNR and CDR2 FQNEAQ (reference sequence). Germline trimming cut 8 bases from V and 9 bases from J; bases unmatched to any gene: 12. As DNA, the CDR3 is TGTGCCAGCGGCGGGGGGACAGGTGGGATTTCACCCCTCCACTTT. Amino acid sequence: CASGGGTGGISPLHF.

The chain has TRBV20-1 and TRBJ2-3; perhaps TRBD1 as D (5 bases). Germline V gene data show CDR1 as DFQATT and CDR2 as SNEGSKA (reference sequence). V was cut by 3 bases and J by 4 bases, with 5 bases left in between. The CDR3 covers 11 residues. CDR3 in DNA: TGCAGTGCTAGCAGGGCAGATACGCAGTATTTT. Translated, it gives CSASRADTQYF.

This chain uses TRBV28 with TRBJ1-2; 9 bases align to TRBD1. Per the germline V gene, CDR1 is MDHEN and CDR2 is SYDVKM. There are 13 residues in the CDR3. V was clipped by 3 bases and J by 8 bases; unmatched bases: 4. The CDR3: CASSFGTGLGYTF. The DNA of the CDR3 is TGTGCCAGCAGTTTCGGGACAGGGTTAGGCTACACCTTC.

This chain links TRBV4-2 with TRBJ2-7; 12 bases are shared with TRBD2. The CDR3 is 13 amino acids. Germline values: CDR1 LGHNA, CDR2 YNFKEQ. J gave up 8 bases and V 5 bases, and 4 bases lay outside the gene matches. The CDR3: CASSRGLAGQQYF. The DNA of the CDR3 is TGTGCCAGCAGCAGGGGACTAGCGGGCCAGCAGTACTTC.

The V and J genes are TRBV27 and TRBJ1-2; D is undetermined. Trimming removed 0 bases from V and 0 bases from J, with 8 bases in between. There are 15 residues in the CDR3. CDR1 is MNHEY and CDR2 is SMNVEV in the germline V gene (reference sequence). The CDR3 loop reads CASSLSSVANYGYTF. In DNA, the CDR3 is TGTGCCAGCAGTTTATCCAGTGTAGCTAACTATGGCTACACCTTC.

V is TRBV2 and J is TRBJ1-5; D not resolved. V lost 3 bases, J lost 7 bases, and 10 bases lay in between. Germline V gene sequence: CDR1 SNHLY, CDR2 FYNNEI. The CDR3 covers 13 residues. The CDR3 reads CASSEGLTQPQHF. DNA for the CDR3: TGTGCCAGCAGTGAGGGGTTAACCCAGCCCCAGCATTTT. The full variable domain, with the rest looked up from reference TRBV2 and TRBJ1-5, is EPEVTQTPSHQVTQMGQEVILRCVPISNHLYFYWYRQILGQKVEFLVSFYNNEISEKSEIFDDQFSVERPDGSNFTLKIRSTKLEDSAMYFCASSEGLTQPQHFGDGTRLSIL.

This chain uses TRBV4-1 with TRBJ1-1; 9 nucleotides agree with TRBD1. Per germline, CDR1 MGHRA and CDR2 YSYEKL. This CDR3 is built from 18 residues. V lost 5 bases and J lost 5; bases outside the gene matches: 18. CDR3: CASSSTGTGTTRGTEAFF. The CDR3 nucleotides are TGCGCCAGCAGCTCTACCGGGACAGGGACGACCAGGGGAACTGAAGCTTTCTTT.

This clone was recorded a few times. One end of the junction is discordant with germline, which a read error may explain. The rearrangement uses TRBV5-4 and TRBJ1-1; D might be TRBD1 (5 bases). The CDR3 sequence is 14 residues long. Germline CDR1 reads SGHNT; CDR2 reads YYREEE (reference sequence). The CDR3 coding sequence is TGTGCCAGCAGGTTGGGACTGATGAACACTGAAGCTTTCTTT. Translated: CASRLGLMNTEAFF.